This is a list of T cell receptor beta chains from one sample in a study of T-cell memory formation after mild COVID-19. TCRdb reprocessed the 5' RACE reads with MiXCR, giving one entry per CDR3 protein. The table lists nearly 350,000 distinct CDR3 sequences, 13% of them singletons. The material sequenced was PBMCs or a T cell subset sorted from them (not recorded which). These TCRs come from a man younger than 35 who had mild COVID-19 (a few samples of this study predate the infection). Cell type and time point are not known. Each CDR3 is given with its conserved first and last residue. D genes are given only for firm matches. Size values are once, few and many counts, or a class for expanded clones, and some rows have none.

14	TRBV11-2	.	.	TRBJ1-5	CASSLGPVNQPQHF	TGTGCCAGCAGCTTAGGTCCTGTCAATCAGCCCCAGCATTTT
17	TRBV5-1	few	.	TRBJ2-1	CASSKIHIQGGPNEQFF	TGCGCCAGCAGCAAGATCCACATTCAGGGTGGGCCGAATGAGCAGTTCTTC
15	TRBV7-9	many	.	TRBJ1-2	CASSLGAGSDYGYTF	TGTGCCAGCAGCTTAGGGGCAGGATCTGACTATGGCTACACCTTC
13	TRBV7-2	.	.	TRBJ2-7	CASGLPRGGEQYF	TGTGCCAGTGGACTACCCCGAGGCGGCGAGCAGTACTTC
16	TRBV2	.	TRBD2	TRBJ2-4	CASRNNQRGALDIQYF	TGTGCCAGCAGAAATAATCAGCGGGGGGCCTTGGACATTCAGTACTTC
16	TRBV7-2	few	.	TRBJ2-3	CASSLAGTRSTDTQYF	TGTGCCAGCAGCCTAGCCGGGACACGATCCACAGATACGCAGTATTTT
11	TRBV20-1	many	.	TRBJ2-3	CSASKGDTQYF	TGCAGTGCCAGTAAGGGCGATACGCAGTATTTT
16	TRBV5-1	few	TRBD1	TRBJ2-1	CASSPTTGYGYNEQFF	TGCGCCAGCAGCCCAACGACAGGGTATGGCTACAATGAGCAGTTCTTC
13	TRBV5-1	many	.	TRBJ2-2	CASSFEGTGELFF	TGCGCCAGCAGCTTCGAGGGCACCGGGGAGCTGTTTTTT
15	TRBV6-2/TRBV6-3	.	TRBD1	TRBJ1-5	CASSYSYRGDQPQHF	TGTGCCAGCAGTTATTCTTACAGGGGCGATCAGCCCCAGCATTTT
16	TRBV28	.	TRBD2	TRBJ2-2	CASSSLRGSPPGELFF	TGTGCCAGCAGTTCCCTGCGGGGGTCCCCCCCCGGGGAGCTGTTTTTT
19	TRBV7-6	few	.	TRBJ2-1	CASSPWRDTGRSSYNEQFF	TGTGCCAGCAGCCCATGGAGAGACACCGGCCGGAGCTCCTACAATGAGCAGTTCTTC
14	TRBV27	many	.	TRBJ2-1	CATPTHVRIAEQFF	TGTGCCACCCCGACACACGTACGGATTGCTGAGCAGTTCTTC
13	TRBV20-1	.	.	TRBJ1-1	CSASRELNTEAFF	TGCAGTGCTAGTAGGGAGTTGAACACTGAAGCTTTCTTT
13	TRBV27	.	.	TRBJ2-3	CASRISSVDTQYF	TGTGCCAGCAGGATCTCTTCTGTGGATACGCAGTATTTT
14	TRBV20-1	few	.	TRBJ2-7	CSARDQLGPYEQYF	TGCAGTGCTAGGGACCAACTAGGCCCCTACGAGCAGTACTTC
13	TRBV12-3/TRBV12-4	.	.	TRBJ2-7	CASSVSGPYEQYF	TGTGCCAGCAGCGTAAGTGGCCCCTACGAGCAGTACTTC
16	TRBV15	.	TRBD1	TRBJ1-1	CATSRGYGTAESEAFF	TGTGCCACCAGCAGAGGCTACGGGACAGCGGAGAGTGAAGCTTTCTTT
14	TRBV7-2	.	.	TRBJ2-5	CASSLLGLGETQYF	TGTGCCAGCAGCTTATTGGGCCTGGGCGAGACCCAGTACTTC
15	TRBV7-8	.	.	TRBJ2-5	CASSLYRGGVETQYF	TGTGCCAGCAGTCTTTATAGAGGCGGGGTGGAGACCCAGTACTTC
14	TRBV5-4	.	.	TRBJ1-4	CASSARDGNEKLFF	TGTGCCAGCAGTGCGAGGGACGGAAATGAAAAACTGTTTTTT
15	TRBV6-2/TRBV6-3	.	.	TRBJ2-7	CASSYGRTESYEQYF	TGTGCCAGCAGTTACGGACGGACGGAGTCCTACGAGCAGTACTTC
16	TRBV6-5	.	TRBD2	TRBJ2-5	CASSYSVAGGQETQYF	TGTGCCAGCAGTTACTCGGTAGCGGGGGGCCAAGAGACCCAGTACTTC
15	TRBV7-2	.	.	TRBJ2-3	CASSLGTITTDTQYF	TGTGCCAGCAGCTTAGGGACCATTACCACAGATACGCAGTATTTT
13	TRBV3-1	few	.	TRBJ1-2	CASSQDGVAGYTF	TGTGCCAGCAGCCAAGATGGGGTCGCTGGCTACACCTTC
9	TRBV7-3	many	.	TRBJ2-5	CASSLGPPF	TGTGCCAGCAGCTTGGGCCCCCCCTTC
14	TRBV7-3	.	.	TRBJ2-2	CASSLQGVIGELFF	TGTGCCAGCAGCTTACAAGGGGTGATCGGGGAGCTGTTTTTT
13	TRBV7-2	few	TRBD1	TRBJ2-1	CASRQGIDNEQFF	TGTGCCAGCAGACAGGGGATCGACAATGAGCAGTTCTTC
15	TRBV6-5	.	.	TRBJ1-4	CATGGGTDLNEKLFF	TGTGCCACCGGGGGTGGCACAGACCTTAATGAAAAACTGTTTTTT